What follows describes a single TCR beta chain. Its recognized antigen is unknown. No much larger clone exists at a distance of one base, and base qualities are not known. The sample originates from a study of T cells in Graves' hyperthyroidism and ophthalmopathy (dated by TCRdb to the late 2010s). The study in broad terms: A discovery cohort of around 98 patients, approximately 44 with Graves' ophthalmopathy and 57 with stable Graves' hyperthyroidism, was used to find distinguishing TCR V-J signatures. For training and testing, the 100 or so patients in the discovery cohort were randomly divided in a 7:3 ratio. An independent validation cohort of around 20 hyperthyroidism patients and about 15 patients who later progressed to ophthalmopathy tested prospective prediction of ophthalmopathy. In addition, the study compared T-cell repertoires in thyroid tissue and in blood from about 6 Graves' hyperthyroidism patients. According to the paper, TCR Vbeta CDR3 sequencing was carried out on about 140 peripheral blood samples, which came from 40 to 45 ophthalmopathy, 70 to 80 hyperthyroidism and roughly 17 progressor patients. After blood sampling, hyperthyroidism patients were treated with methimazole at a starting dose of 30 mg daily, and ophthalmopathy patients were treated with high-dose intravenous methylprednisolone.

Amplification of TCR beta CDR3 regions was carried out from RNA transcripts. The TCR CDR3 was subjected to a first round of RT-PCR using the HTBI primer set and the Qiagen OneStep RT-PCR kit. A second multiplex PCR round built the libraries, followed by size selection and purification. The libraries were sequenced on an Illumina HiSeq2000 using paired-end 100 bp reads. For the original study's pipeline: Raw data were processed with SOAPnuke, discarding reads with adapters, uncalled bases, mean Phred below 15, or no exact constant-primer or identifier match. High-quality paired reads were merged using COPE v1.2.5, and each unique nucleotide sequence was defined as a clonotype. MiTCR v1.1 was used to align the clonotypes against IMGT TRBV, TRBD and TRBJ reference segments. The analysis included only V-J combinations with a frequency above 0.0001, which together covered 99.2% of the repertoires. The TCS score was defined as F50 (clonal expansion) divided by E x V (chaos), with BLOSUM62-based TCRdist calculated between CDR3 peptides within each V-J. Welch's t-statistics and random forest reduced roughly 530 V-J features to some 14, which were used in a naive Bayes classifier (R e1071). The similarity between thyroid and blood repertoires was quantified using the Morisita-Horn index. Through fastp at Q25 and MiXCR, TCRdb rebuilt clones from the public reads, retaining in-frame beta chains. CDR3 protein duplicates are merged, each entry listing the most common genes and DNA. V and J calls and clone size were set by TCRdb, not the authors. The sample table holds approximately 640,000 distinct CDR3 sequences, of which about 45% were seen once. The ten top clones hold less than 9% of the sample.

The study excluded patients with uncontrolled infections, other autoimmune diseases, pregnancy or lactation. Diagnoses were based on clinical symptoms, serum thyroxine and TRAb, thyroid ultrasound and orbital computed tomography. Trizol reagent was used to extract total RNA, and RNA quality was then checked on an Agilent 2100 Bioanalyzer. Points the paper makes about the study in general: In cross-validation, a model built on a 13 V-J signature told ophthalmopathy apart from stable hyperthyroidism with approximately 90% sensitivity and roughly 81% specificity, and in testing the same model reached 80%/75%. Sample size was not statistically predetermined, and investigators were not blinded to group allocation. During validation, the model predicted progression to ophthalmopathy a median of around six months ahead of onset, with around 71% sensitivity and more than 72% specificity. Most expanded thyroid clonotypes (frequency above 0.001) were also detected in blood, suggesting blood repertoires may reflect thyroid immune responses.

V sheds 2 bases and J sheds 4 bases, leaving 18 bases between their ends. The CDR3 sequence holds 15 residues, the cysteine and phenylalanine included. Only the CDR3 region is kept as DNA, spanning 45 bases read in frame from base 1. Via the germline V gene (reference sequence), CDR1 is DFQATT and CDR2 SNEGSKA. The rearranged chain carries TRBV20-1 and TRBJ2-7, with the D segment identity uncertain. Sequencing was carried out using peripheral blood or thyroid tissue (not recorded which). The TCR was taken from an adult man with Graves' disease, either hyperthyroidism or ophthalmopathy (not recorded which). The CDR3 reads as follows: CSARPGPQIGYEQYF. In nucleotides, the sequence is TGCAGTGCTAGACCAGGTCCCCAAATAGGTTACGAGCAGTACTTC.